This entry is about one T cell receptor (beta chain). Antigen specificity is unknown. This sample is drawn from a study of T cell responses to AZD1222 COVID-19 vaccine. On the study more broadly: Some second doses came at about 4 weeks and others at about 12 weeks; these were pooled.

V gave up 5 bases and J gave up 6 bases; unmatched junction bases: 5. CDR1 is MRHNA and CDR2 is SNTAGT in the germline V gene. This CDR3 spans 15 amino acids. Study-wide results and caveats: Researchers took repertoire samples only after the peak T cell response had come. Epitopes outside B.1.351 and B.1.1.7 mutated regions reportedly drew nearly half of spike TCRs. Clonal diversity may have been underestimated in mostly white British donors.

This table comes from immunoSEQ multiplex PCR, and its TCRdb copy is limited to in-frame clones, with some not included. This sample yields 100,000 or so clones, of which 84% are seen a single time; about 18% belongs to the top ten. The source was peripheral blood, collected on day 0 of AZD1222 vaccination. The receptor was isolated from an adult in good health. The genes are TRBV6-4 and TRBJ2-1, with 12 bases fitting TRBD2. The CDR3 spells CASSLAGGKGNEQFF. CDR3 in DNA: TGTGCCAGCAGTCTAGCGGGAGGGAAGGGCAATGAGCAGTTCTTC.